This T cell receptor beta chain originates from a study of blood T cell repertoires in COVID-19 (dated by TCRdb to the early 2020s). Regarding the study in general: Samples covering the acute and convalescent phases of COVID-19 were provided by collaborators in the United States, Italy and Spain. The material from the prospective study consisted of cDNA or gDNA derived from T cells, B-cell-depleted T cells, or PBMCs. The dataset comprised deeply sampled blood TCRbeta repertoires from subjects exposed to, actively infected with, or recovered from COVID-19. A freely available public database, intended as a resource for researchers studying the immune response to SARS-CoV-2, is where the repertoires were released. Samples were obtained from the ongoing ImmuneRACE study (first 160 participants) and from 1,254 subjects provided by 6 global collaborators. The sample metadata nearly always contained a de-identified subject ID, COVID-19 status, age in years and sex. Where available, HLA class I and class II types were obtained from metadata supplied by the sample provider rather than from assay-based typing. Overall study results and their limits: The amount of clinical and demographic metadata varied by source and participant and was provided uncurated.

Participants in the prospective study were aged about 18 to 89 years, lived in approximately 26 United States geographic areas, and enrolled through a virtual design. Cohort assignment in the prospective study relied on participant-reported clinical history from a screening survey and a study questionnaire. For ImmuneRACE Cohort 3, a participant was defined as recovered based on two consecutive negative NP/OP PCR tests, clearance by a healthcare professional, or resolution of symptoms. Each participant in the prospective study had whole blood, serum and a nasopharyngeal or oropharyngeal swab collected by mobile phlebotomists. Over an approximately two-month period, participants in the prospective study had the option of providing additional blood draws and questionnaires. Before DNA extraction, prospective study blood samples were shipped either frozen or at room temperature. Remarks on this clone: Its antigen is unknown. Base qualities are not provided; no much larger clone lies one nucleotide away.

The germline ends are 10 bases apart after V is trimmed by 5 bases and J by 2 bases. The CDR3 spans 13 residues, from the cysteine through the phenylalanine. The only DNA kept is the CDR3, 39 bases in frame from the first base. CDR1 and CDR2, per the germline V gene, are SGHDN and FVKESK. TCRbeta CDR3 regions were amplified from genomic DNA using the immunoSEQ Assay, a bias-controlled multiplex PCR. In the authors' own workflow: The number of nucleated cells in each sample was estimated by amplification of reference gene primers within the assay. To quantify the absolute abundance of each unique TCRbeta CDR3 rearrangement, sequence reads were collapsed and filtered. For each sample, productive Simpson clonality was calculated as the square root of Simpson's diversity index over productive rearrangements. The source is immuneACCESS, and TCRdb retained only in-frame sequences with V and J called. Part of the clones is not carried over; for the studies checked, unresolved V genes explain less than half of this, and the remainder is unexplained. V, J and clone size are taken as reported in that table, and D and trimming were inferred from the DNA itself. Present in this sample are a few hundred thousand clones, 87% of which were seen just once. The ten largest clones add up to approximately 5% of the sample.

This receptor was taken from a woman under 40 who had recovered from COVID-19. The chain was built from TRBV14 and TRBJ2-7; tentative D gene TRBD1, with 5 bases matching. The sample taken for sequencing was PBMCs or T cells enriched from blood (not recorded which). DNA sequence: TGTGCCAGCAGCGAAGGACATGCCTACGAGCAGTACTTC. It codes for CASSEGHAYEQYF. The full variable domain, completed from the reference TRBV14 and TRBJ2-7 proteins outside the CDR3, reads EAGVTQFPSHSVIEKGQTVTLRCDPISGHDNLYWYRRVMGKEIKFLLHFVKESKQDESGMPNNRFLAERTGGTYSTLKVQPAELEDSGVYFCASSEGHAYEQYFGPGTRLTVT.